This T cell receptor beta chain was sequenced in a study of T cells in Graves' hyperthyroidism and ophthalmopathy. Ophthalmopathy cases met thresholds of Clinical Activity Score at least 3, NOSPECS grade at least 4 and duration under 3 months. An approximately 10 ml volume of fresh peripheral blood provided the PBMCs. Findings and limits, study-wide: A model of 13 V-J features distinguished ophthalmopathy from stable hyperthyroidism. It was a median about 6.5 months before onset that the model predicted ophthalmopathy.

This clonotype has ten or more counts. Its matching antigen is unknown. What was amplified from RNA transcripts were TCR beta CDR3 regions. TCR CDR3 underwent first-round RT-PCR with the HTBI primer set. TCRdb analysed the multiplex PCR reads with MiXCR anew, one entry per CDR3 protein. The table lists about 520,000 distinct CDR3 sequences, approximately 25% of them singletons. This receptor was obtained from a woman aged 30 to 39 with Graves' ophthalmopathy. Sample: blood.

The CDR3 nucleotides read TGTGCCTGGAGTGTACCTACTCAGCAGTACTTC. It encodes CAWSVPTQQYF. This chain connects TRBV30 to TRBJ2-7; D call uncertain. The CDR3 has 11 residues. V lost 0 bases to trimming and J lost 8 bases, with 8 bases between them. Per the germline V gene, CDR1 is GTSNPN and CDR2 is SVGIG (reference sequence).